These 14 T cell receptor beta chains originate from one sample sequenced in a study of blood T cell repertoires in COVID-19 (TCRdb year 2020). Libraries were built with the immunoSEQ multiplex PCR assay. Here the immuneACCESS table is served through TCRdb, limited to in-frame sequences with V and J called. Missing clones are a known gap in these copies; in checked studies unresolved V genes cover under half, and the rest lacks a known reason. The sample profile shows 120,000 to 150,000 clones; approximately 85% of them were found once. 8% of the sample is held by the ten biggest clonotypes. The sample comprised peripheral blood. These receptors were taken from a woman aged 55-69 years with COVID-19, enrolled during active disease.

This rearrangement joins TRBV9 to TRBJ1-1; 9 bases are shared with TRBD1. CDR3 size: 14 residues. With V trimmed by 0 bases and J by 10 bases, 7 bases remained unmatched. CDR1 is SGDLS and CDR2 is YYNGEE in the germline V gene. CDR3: CASSVGPDRGTAFF. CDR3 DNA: TGTGCCAGCAGCGTAGGACCTGACAGGGGGACAGCTTTCTTT.

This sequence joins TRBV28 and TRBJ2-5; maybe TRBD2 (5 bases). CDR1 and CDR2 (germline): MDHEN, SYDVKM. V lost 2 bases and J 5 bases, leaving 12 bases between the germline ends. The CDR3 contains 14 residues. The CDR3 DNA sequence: TGTGCCAGCAGTTTAGGACCGCTAGCCGAGACCCAGTACTTC. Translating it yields CASSLGPLAETQYF.

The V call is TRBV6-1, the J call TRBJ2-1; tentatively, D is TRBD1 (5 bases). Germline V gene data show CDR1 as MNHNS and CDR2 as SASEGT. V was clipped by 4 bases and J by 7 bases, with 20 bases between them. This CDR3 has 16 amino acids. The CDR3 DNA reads TGTGCCAGCAGTGCGCCTCAGGGAATCCGAAAAAATGAGCAGTTCTTC. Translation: CASSAPQGIRKNEQFF.

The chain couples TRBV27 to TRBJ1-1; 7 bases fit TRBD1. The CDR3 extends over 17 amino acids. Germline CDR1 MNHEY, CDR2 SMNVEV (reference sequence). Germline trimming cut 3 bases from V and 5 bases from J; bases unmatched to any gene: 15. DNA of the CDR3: TGTGCCAGCAGTTTCCATGGGACAGAACAAATCCGGACTGAAGCTTTCTTT. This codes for CASSFHGTEQIRTEAFF.

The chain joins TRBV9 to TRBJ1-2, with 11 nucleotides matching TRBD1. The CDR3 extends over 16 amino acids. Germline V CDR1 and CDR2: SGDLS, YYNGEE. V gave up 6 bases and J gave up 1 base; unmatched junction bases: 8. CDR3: CASTWDRGGLNYGYTF. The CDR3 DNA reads TGTGCCAGCACCTGGGACAGGGGGGGTCTTAACTATGGCTACACCTTC.

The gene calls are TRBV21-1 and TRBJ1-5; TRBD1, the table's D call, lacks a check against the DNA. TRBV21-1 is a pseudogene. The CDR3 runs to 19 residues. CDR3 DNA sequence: TGTGCCAGCAGCAAAGTAGGAGGACAGGAGGAAAGCTCGGGTCAGCCCCAGCATTTT. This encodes CASSKVGGQEESSGQPQHF.

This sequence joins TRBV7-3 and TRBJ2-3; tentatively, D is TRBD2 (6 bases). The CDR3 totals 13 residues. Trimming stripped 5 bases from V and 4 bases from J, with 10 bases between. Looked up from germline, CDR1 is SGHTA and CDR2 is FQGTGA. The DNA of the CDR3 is TGTGCCAGCAGCCCGACTAGATCAGATACGCAGTATTTT. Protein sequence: CASSPTRSDTQYF.

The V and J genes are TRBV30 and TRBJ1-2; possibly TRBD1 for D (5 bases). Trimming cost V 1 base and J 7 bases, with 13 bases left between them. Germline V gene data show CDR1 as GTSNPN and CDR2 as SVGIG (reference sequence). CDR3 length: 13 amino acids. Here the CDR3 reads CAWSAGTGGGYTF. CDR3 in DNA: TGTGCCTGGAGTGCGGGGACCGGGGGTGGCTACACCTTC.

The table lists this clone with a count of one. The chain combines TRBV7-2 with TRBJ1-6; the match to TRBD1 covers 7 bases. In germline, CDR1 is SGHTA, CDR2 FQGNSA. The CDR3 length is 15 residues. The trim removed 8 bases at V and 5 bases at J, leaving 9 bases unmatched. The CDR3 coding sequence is TGTGCCAGCTCCCCTTTCGGGACAGATAATTCACCCCTCCACTTT. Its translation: CASSPFGTDNSPLHF.

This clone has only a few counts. CDR3 DNA sequence: TGTGCCAGCAGGGGGGGGAGCCTTCCCCAGCATTTT. Its protein product is CASRGGSLPQHF. The chain employs TRBV28 and TRBJ1-5; possible D gene TRBD1, 5 bases. CDR1 and CDR2 from the germline V gene are MDHEN and SYDVKM. The CDR3 has 12 amino acids. V gave up 6 bases and J gave up 10 bases, with 13 bases separating them.

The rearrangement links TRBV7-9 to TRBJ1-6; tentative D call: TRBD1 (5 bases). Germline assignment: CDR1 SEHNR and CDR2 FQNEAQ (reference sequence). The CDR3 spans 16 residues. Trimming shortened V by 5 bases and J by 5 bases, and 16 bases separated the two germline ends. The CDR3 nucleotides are TGTGCCAGCAGCCCAACGTCCCAGGGAAATAATTCACCCCTCCACTTT. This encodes CASSPTSQGNNSPLHF.

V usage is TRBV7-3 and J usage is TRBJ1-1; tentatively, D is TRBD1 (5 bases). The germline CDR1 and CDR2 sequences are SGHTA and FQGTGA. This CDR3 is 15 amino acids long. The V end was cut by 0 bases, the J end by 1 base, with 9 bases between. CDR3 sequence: CASSLTGAGNTEAFF. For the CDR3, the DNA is TGTGCCAGCAGCTTAACAGGGGCAGGGAACACTGAAGCTTTCTTT.

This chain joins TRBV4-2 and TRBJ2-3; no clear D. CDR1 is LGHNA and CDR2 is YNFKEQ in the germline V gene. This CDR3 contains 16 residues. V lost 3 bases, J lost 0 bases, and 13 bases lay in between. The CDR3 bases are TGTGCCAGCAGCCACGGAACAGCCCCCAGCACAGATACGCAGTATTTT. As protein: CASSHGTAPSTDTQYF.

The CDR3: CASSERDRGSPLHF. The CDR3 bases are TGTGCCAGCAGTGAGAGGGACAGGGGTTCACCCCTCCACTTT. The chain has TRBV6-4 and TRBJ1-6; 10 bases fit TRBD1. The CDR3 sequence is 14 residues long. The trim removed 3 bases at V and 9 bases at J, leaving 2 bases unmatched. Germline CDR1 and CDR2: MRHNA and SNTAGT.